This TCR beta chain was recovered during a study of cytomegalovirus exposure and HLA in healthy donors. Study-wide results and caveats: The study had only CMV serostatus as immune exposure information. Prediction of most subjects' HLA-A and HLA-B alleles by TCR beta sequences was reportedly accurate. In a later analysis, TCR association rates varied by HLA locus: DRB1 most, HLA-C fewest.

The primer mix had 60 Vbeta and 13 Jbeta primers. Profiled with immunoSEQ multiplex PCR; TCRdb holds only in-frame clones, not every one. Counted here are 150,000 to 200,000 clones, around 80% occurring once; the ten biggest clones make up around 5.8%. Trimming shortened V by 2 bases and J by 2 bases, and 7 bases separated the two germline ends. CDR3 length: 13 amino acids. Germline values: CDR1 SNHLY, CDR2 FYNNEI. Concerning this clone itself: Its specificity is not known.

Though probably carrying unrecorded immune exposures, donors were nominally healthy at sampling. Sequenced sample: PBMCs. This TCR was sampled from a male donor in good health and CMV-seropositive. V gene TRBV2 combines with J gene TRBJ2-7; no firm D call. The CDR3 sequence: CASSEPQTYEQYF. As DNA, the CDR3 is TGTGCCAGCAGTGAACCACAGACCTACGAGCAGTACTTC.